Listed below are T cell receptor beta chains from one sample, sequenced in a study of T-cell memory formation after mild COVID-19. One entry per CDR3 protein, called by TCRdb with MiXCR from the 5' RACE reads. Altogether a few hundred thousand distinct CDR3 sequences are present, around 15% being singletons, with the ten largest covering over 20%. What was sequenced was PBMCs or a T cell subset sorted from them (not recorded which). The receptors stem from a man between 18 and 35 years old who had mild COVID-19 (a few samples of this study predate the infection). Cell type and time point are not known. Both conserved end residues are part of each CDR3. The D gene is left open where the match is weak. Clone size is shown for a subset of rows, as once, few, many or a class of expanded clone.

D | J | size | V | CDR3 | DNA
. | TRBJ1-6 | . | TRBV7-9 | CASSLGGSSPLHF | TGTGCCAGCAGCTTAGGGGGCTCTTCACCCCTCCACTTT
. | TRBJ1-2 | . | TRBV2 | CASSARGGGYTF | TGTGCCAGCAGCGCCAGGGGTGGTGGCTACACCTTC
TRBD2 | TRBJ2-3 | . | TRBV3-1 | CASSQEASGGTDTQYF | TGTGCCAGCAGCCAAGAGGCTAGCGGGGGCACAGATACGCAGTATTTT
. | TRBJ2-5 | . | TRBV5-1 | CASAQRETQYF | TGCGCCAGCGCCCAGAGAGAGACCCAGTACTTC
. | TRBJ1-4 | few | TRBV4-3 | CASSHGTLSEKLFF | TGCGCCAGCAGCCACGGGACGCTGAGTGAAAAACTGTTTTTT
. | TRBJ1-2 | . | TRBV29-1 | CSVFREGYTF | TGCAGCGTCTTCAGGGAAGGCTACACCTTC
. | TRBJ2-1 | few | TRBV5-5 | CASSWQGHNEQFF | TGTGCCAGCAGCTGGCAGGGCCACAATGAGCAGTTCTTC
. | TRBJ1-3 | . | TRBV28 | CASSLSQGTGNTIYF | TGTGCCAGCAGTTTATCCCAGGGCACTGGAAACACCATATATTTT
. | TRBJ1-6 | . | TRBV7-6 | CASSLEKDSPLHF | TGTGCCAGCAGCTTAGAAAAGGATTCACCCCTCCACTTT
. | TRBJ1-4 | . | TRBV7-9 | CASSLDTANEKLFF | TGTGCCAGCAGCCTGGACACTGCTAATGAAAAACTGTTTTTT
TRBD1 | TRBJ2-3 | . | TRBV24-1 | CATEGQGADTQYF | TGTGCCACCGAGGGACAGGGGGCAGATACGCAGTATTTT
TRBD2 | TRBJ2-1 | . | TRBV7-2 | CGSGGANEQFF | TGTGGTAGCGGGGGGGCCAATGAGCAGTTCTTC
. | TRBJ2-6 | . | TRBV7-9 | CASSFPVAVTSGANVLTF | TGTGCCAGCAGCTTCCCCGTGGCAGTTACGTCTGGGGCCAACGTCCTGACTTTC
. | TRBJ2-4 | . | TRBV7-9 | CASSLQGKNIQYF | TGTGCCAGCAGCTTACAGGGGAAAAACATTCAGTACTTC
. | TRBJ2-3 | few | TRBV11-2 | CASSLGVGYISTDTQYF | TGTGCCAGCAGCTTGGGGGTGGGCTACATCAGCACAGATACGCAGTATTTT
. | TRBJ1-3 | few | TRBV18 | CASSPQVSGNTIYF | TGTGCCAGCTCACCGCAGGTCTCTGGAAACACCATATATTTT
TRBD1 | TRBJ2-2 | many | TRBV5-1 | CASSLGPTGPQLFF | TGCGCCAGCAGCTTGGGGCCGACAGGGCCCCAGCTGTTTTTT
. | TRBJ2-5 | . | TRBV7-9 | CASSLASVGYQETQYF | TGTGCCAGCAGCTTAGCCAGCGTGGGGTACCAAGAGACCCAGTACTTC